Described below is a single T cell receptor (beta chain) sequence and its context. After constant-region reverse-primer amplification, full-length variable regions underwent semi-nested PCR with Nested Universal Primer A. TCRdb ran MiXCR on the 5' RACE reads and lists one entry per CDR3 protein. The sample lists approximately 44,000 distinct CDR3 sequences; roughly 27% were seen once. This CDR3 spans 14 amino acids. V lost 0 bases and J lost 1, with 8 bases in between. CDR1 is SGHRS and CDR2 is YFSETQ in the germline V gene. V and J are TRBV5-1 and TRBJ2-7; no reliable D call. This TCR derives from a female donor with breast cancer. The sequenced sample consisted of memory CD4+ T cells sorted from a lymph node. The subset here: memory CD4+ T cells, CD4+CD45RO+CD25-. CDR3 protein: CASSLDGSSYEQYF. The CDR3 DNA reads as TGCGCCAGCAGCTTGGATGGGTCTTCCTACGAGCAGTACTTC.